Listed below are T cell receptor beta chains from one sample, sequenced in a study of Ad26.COV2.S vaccination and SARS-CoV-2 variants. Some clones are missing from TCRdb's copy, which holds only in-frame ones; the method was immunoSEQ multiplex PCR. The sample contains more than 300,000 clones, around 88% of which appear only once. The sample was peripheral blood, taken in a trial of Ad26.COV2.S vaccine versus placebo. These receptor sequences come from a person between 18 and 59 years old who received the Ad26.COV2.S COVID-19 vaccine or a placebo. Both conserved end residues are part of each CDR3. The order of the fields is CDR3 protein, CDR3 DNA, D gene, J gene, clone size, V gene. A D gene is named only where the DNA matches it firmly. Clone size is stated in some rows and not others, as once, few, many or a class when expanded.

CDR3 protein: CASSPRLASTDTQYF
CDR3 DNA: TGTGCCAGCAGCCCCCGACTAGCCAGCACAGATACGCAGTATTTT
D gene: TRBD2
J gene: TRBJ2-3
clone size: once
V gene: TRBV9

CDR3 protein: CASSPDRGRWEQYF
CDR3 DNA: TGTGCCAGCAGCCCGGACAGGGGGCGATGGGAGCAGTACTTC
D gene: TRBD1
J gene: TRBJ2-7
clone size: NA
V gene: TRBV6-2/TRBV6-3

CDR3 protein: CASSVDHGSFYEQYF
CDR3 DNA: TGTGCCAGCAGCGTAGATCATGGCTCGTTCTACGAGCAGTACTTC
D gene: NA
J gene: TRBJ2-7
clone size: NA
V gene: TRBV9

CDR3 protein: CAIRPGLVVWQYF
CDR3 DNA: TGTGCCATCAGACCGGGACTAGTCGTCTGGCAGTACTTC
D gene: TRBD2
J gene: TRBJ2-7
clone size: NA
V gene: TRBV10-3

CDR3 protein: CASSTGTSGVNTGELFF
CDR3 DNA: TGTGCCAGCAGTACGGGGACTAGCGGGGTGAACACCGGGGAGCTGTTTTTT
D gene: TRBD2
J gene: TRBJ2-2
clone size: once
V gene: TRBV7-9

CDR3 protein: CASSFGTENTEAFF
CDR3 DNA: TGCGCCAGCAGCTTCGGTACAGAGAACACTGAAGCTTTCTTT
D gene: NA
J gene: TRBJ1-1
clone size: NA
V gene: TRBV5-1

CDR3 protein: CASSLMAGGRNEQFF
CDR3 DNA: TGTGCCAGCTCACTCATGGCGGGAGGGCGCAATGAGCAGTTCTTC
D gene: TRBD2
J gene: TRBJ2-1
clone size: few
V gene: TRBV18

CDR3 protein: CASSLTGGVNSPLHF
CDR3 DNA: TGTGCCAGCAGCCTCACAGGGGGTGTTAATTCACCCCTCCACTTT
D gene: TRBD1
J gene: TRBJ1-6
clone size: once
V gene: TRBV14

CDR3 protein: CATSGLAGSGEQFF
CDR3 DNA: TGTGCCACCTCCGGACTAGCGGGAAGTGGTGAGCAGTTCTTC
D gene: TRBD2
J gene: TRBJ2-1
clone size: NA
V gene: TRBV19

CDR3 protein: CASSPWEDEQFF
CDR3 DNA: TGTGCCAGCTCACCATGGGAGGATGAGCAGTTCTTC
D gene: NA
J gene: TRBJ2-1
clone size: NA
V gene: TRBV18

CDR3 protein: CASSQVVKGTRADTQYF
CDR3 DNA: TGCGCCAGCAGCCAAGTAGTGAAGGGCACTAGAGCAGATACGCAGTATTTT
D gene: NA
J gene: TRBJ2-3
clone size: NA
V gene: TRBV4-1

CDR3 protein: CASSLNPARTSTDTQYF
CDR3 DNA: TGCGCCAGCAGCTTAAACCCCGCTCGAACTAGCACAGATACGCAGTATTTT
D gene: NA
J gene: TRBJ2-3
clone size: NA
V gene: TRBV5-1

CDR3 protein: CASSLTGGGGPDTQYF
CDR3 DNA: TGTGCCAGCAGCTTAACGGGAGGTGGGGGGCCAGATACGCAGTATTTT
D gene: NA
J gene: TRBJ2-3
clone size: NA
V gene: TRBV7-2

CDR3 protein: CASSETVNTEAFF
CDR3 DNA: TGTGCCAGCAGTGAGACAGTGAACACTGAAGCTTTCTTT
D gene: NA
J gene: TRBJ1-1
clone size: NA
V gene: TRBV6-1

CDR3 protein: CASSLEGAEGYTF
CDR3 DNA: TGTGCCAGCAGCTTGGAGGGGGCGGAGGGCTACACCTTC
D gene: TRBD1
J gene: TRBJ1-2
clone size: NA
V gene: TRBV5-4

CDR3 protein: CASSTDRAANEKLFF
CDR3 DNA: TGTGCCAGCAGCACGGACAGGGCGGCTAATGAAAAACTGTTTTTT
D gene: TRBD1
J gene: TRBJ1-4
clone size: NA
V gene: TRBV2

CDR3 protein: CASRRGDRVDYGYTF
CDR3 DNA: TGTGCCTCCAGAAGAGGGGACAGGGTGGACTATGGCTACACCTTC
D gene: TRBD1
J gene: TRBJ1-2
clone size: NA
V gene: TRBV25-1

CDR3 protein: CASSPGRGAYNEQFF
CDR3 DNA: TGTGCCAGCAGCCCCGGCAGGGGGGCCTACAATGAGCAGTTCTTC
D gene: NA
J gene: TRBJ2-1
clone size: NA
V gene: TRBV3-1/TRBV3-2

CDR3 protein: CASSRGLAGTETQYF
CDR3 DNA: TGCGCCAGCAGCCGGGGACTAGCGGGGACAGAGACCCAGTACTTC
D gene: TRBD2
J gene: TRBJ2-5
clone size: NA
V gene: TRBV4-3

CDR3 protein: CASSQGGGVYQPQHF
CDR3 DNA: TGTGCCAGCAGCCAGGGAGGGGGCGTTTATCAGCCCCAGCATTTT
D gene: TRBD1
J gene: TRBJ1-5
clone size: NA
V gene: TRBV28

CDR3 protein: CASSRDRGYGYTF
CDR3 DNA: TGTGCCAGCAGTCGAGACAGGGGCTATGGCTACACCTTC
D gene: TRBD1
J gene: TRBJ1-2
clone size: NA
V gene: TRBV12-3/TRBV12-4

CDR3 protein: CASSQVRMELSNQPQHF
CDR3 DNA: TGCGCCAGCAGCCAAGTGCGGATGGAGTTGAGCAATCAGCCCCAGCATTTT
D gene: NA
J gene: TRBJ1-5
clone size: NA
V gene: TRBV4-1

CDR3 protein: CASSSERGAVTQYF
CDR3 DNA: TGTGCCAGCAGCAGTGAGAGAGGGGCCGTGACCCAGTACTTC
D gene: NA
J gene: TRBJ2-5
clone size: NA
V gene: TRBV16

CDR3 protein: CATSDPRPTSQAYNEQFF
CDR3 DNA: TGTGCCACCAGTGATCCCCGGCCGACTAGCCAAGCCTACAATGAGCAGTTCTTC
D gene: TRBD2
J gene: TRBJ2-1
clone size: few
V gene: TRBV24-1

CDR3 protein: CASSRTGGLWGDTQYF
CDR3 DNA: TGTGCCAGCAGTCGCACAGGGGGCCTCTGGGGGGATACGCAGTATTTT
D gene: TRBD1
J gene: TRBJ2-3
clone size: NA
V gene: TRBV27

CDR3 protein: CAISESRGLSSGNTIYF
CDR3 DNA: TGTGCCATCAGTGAGTCGAGGGGTCTTAGCTCTGGAAACACCATATATTTT
D gene: NA
J gene: TRBJ1-3
clone size: NA
V gene: TRBV10-3

CDR3 protein: CASSVGWTEAFF
CDR3 DNA: TGTGCCAGCAGCGTGGGGTGGACTGAAGCTTTCTTT
D gene: NA
J gene: TRBJ1-1
clone size: NA
V gene: TRBV3-1/TRBV3-2

CDR3 protein: CASSPTGDTTDTQYF
CDR3 DNA: TGTGCCAGCTCACCAACAGGGGATACCACAGATACGCAGTATTTT
D gene: TRBD1
J gene: TRBJ2-3
clone size: NA
V gene: TRBV18

CDR3 protein: CAILLVGGEETQYF
CDR3 DNA: TGTGCCATCCTCTTGGTGGGCGGGGAAGAGACCCAGTACTTC
D gene: NA
J gene: TRBJ2-5
clone size: NA
V gene: TRBV21-1

CDR3 protein: CASSQGGGYGYTF
CDR3 DNA: TGTGCCAGCAGCCAAGGGGGCGGCTATGGCTACACCTTC
D gene: NA
J gene: TRBJ1-2
clone size: NA
V gene: TRBV4-2

CDR3 protein: CASSQGVVEETQYF
CDR3 DNA: TGCGCCAGCAGCCAGGGGGTGGTCGAAGAGACCCAGTACTTC
D gene: NA
J gene: TRBJ2-5
clone size: NA
V gene: TRBV4-3

CDR3 protein: CASSLGYDQPQHF
CDR3 DNA: TGTGCCAGCAGTTTGGGATACGATCAGCCCCAGCATTTT
D gene: NA
J gene: TRBJ1-5
clone size: NA
V gene: TRBV6-5

CDR3 protein: CASSETDRGSSYNEQFF
CDR3 DNA: TGTGCCAGCAGTGAGACAGACAGGGGGAGCTCCTACAATGAGCAGTTCTTC
D gene: TRBD1
J gene: TRBJ2-1
clone size: NA
V gene: TRBV6-4

CDR3 protein: CASSLDREVNTQYF
CDR3 DNA: TGCGCCAGCAGCTTGGACAGGGAAGTAAATACGCAGTATTTT
D gene: NA
J gene: TRBJ2-3
clone size: NA
V gene: TRBV5-1

CDR3 protein: CSASRTGFRNEQFF
CDR3 DNA: TGCAGTGCTAGTAGGACAGGGTTTAGGAATGAGCAGTTCTTC
D gene: TRBD1
J gene: TRBJ2-1
clone size: NA
V gene: TRBV20-1

CDR3 protein: CASSQDPGLANEQFF
CDR3 DNA: TGTGCCAGCAGCCAAGATCCAGGACTAGCCAATGAGCAGTTCTTC
D gene: TRBD2
J gene: TRBJ2-1
clone size: NA
V gene: TRBV3-1/TRBV3-2

CDR3 protein: CASSQHMTGNSEAFF
CDR3 DNA: TGCGCCAGCAGCCAACATATGACAGGTAACTCTGAAGCTTTCTTT
D gene: NA
J gene: TRBJ1-1
clone size: few
V gene: TRBV4-3

CDR3 protein: CASSPPGTGELFF
CDR3 DNA: TGTGCCAGCAGCCCCCCCGGAACCGGGGAGCTGTTTTTT
D gene: NA
J gene: TRBJ2-2
clone size: NA
V gene: TRBV7-9

CDR3 protein: CASSSGQYNQPQHF
CDR3 DNA: TGTGCCAGCAGCTCGGGACAGTACAATCAGCCCCAGCATTTT
D gene: TRBD1
J gene: TRBJ1-5
clone size: NA
V gene: TRBV7-8

CDR3 protein: CASSQGVVANYGYTF
CDR3 DNA: TGTGCCAGCAGCCAAGGGGTCGTGGCTAACTATGGCTACACCTTC
D gene: NA
J gene: TRBJ1-2
clone size: NA
V gene: TRBV4-2

CDR3 protein: CATSRGEQGSNQPQHF
CDR3 DNA: TGTGCCACCAGCAGAGGGGAACAGGGGAGCAATCAGCCCCAGCATTTT
D gene: TRBD1
J gene: TRBJ1-5
clone size: once
V gene: TRBV15

CDR3 protein: CASNLQGANEKLFF
CDR3 DNA: TGTGCCAGCAACCTACAGGGGGCAAATGAAAAACTGTTTTTT
D gene: TRBD1
J gene: TRBJ1-4
clone size: once
V gene: TRBV2

CDR3 protein: CASSLVGASSYNEQFF
CDR3 DNA: TGCGCCAGCAGCTTGGTTGGGGCGAGCTCCTACAATGAGCAGTTCTTC
D gene: NA
J gene: TRBJ2-1
clone size: NA
V gene: TRBV5-1

CDR3 protein: CASSQSAGVYEQFF
CDR3 DNA: TGTGCCAGCAGCCAATCGGCGGGGGTTTATGAGCAGTTCTTC
D gene: TRBD2
J gene: TRBJ2-1
clone size: NA
V gene: TRBV11-2

CDR3 protein: CASSQDKAGFRSGNTIYF
CDR3 DNA: TGCGCCAGCAGCCAAGATAAGGCAGGCTTCCGCTCTGGAAACACCATATATTTT
D gene: NA
J gene: TRBJ1-3
clone size: NA
V gene: TRBV4-3

CDR3 protein: CASSTRTDTQYF
CDR3 DNA: TGCGCCAGCAGTACTCGCACAGATACGCAGTATTTT
D gene: NA
J gene: TRBJ2-3
clone size: NA
V gene: TRBV10-2

CDR3 protein: CASRTRDRGNEKLFF
CDR3 DNA: TGTGCCAGCAGGACCCGGGACAGGGGGAATGAAAAACTGTTTTTT
D gene: TRBD1
J gene: TRBJ1-4
clone size: NA
V gene: TRBV3-1/TRBV3-2

CDR3 protein: CASLRDRNSNQPQHF
CDR3 DNA: TGTGCCAGCCTAAGGGACCGAAATAGCAATCAGCCCCAGCATTTT
D gene: NA
J gene: TRBJ1-5
clone size: NA
V gene: TRBV19

CDR3 protein: CASSFRVGLAHQETQYF
CDR3 DNA: TGTGCCAGCAGCTTCAGGGTAGGACTAGCGCACCAAGAGACCCAGTACTTC
D gene: TRBD2
J gene: TRBJ2-5
clone size: NA
V gene: TRBV9

CDR3 protein: CASSFNRVDTQYF
CDR3 DNA: TGTGCCAGCAGCTTCAACAGGGTAGATACGCAGTATTTT
D gene: NA
J gene: TRBJ2-3
clone size: NA
V gene: TRBV5-4

CDR3 protein: CASRGAGSYSEQYF
CDR3 DNA: TGCGCCAGCAGGGGAGCAGGGAGTTATAGCGAGCAGTACTTC
D gene: NA
J gene: TRBJ2-7
clone size: few
V gene: TRBV5-1

CDR3 protein: CASGLTGDAGYTF
CDR3 DNA: TGTGCCAGCGGTTTGACAGGGGATGCTGGCTACACCTTC
D gene: TRBD1
J gene: TRBJ1-2
clone size: NA
V gene: TRBV5-5

CDR3 protein: CASSYNQPQHF
CDR3 DNA: TGTGCCAGCAGTTATAATCAGCCCCAGCATTTT
D gene: NA
J gene: TRBJ1-5
clone size: NA
V gene: TRBV12-3/TRBV12-4

CDR3 protein: CASSLRGYYEQYF
CDR3 DNA: TGTGCCAGCAGTTTGAGGGGGTACTACGAGCAGTACTTC
D gene: NA
J gene: TRBJ2-7
clone size: few
V gene: TRBV27

CDR3 protein: CASSEFSLASGGELFF
CDR3 DNA: TGTGCCAGCAGTGAGTTTTCTCTAGCGTCGGGCGGGGAGCTGTTTTTT
D gene: NA
J gene: TRBJ2-2
clone size: NA
V gene: TRBV6-1

CDR3 protein: CAWSRQGSTEAFF
CDR3 DNA: TGTGCCTGGAGCCGACAGGGGAGCACTGAAGCTTTCTTT
D gene: TRBD1
J gene: TRBJ1-1
clone size: NA
V gene: TRBV30

CDR3 protein: CASSQIYSENTGELFF
CDR3 DNA: TGCGCCAGCAGCCAAATATATTCTGAAAACACCGGGGAGCTGTTTTTT
D gene: NA
J gene: TRBJ2-2
clone size: few
V gene: TRBV4-1

CDR3 protein: CASSEARHPGANVLTF
CDR3 DNA: TGTGCCAGCAGTGAAGCCCGCCACCCTGGGGCCAACGTCCTGACTTTC
D gene: NA
J gene: TRBJ2-6
clone size: NA
V gene: TRBV6-1

CDR3 protein: CATALTGAGGYTF
CDR3 DNA: TGTGCCACCGCCCTTACAGGGGCGGGAGGCTACACCTTC
D gene: TRBD1
J gene: TRBJ1-2
clone size: few
V gene: TRBV19

CDR3 protein: CATGDLTDTQYF
CDR3 DNA: TGTGCCACCGGGGACCTCACAGATACGCAGTATTTT
D gene: NA
J gene: TRBJ2-3
clone size: NA
V gene: TRBV24-1